The 17 T cell receptor beta chains listed next were all sequenced from one sample in a study of blood T cells in healthy people across ages. Alongside a J-beta primer mix, a sample-barcoded 5' primer served in a second PCR lasting roughly 7 to 11 cycles. One entry per CDR3 protein, called by TCRdb with MiXCR from the 5' RACE reads. The profile shows 850,000 or so distinct CDR3 sequences, about 28% of them singletons. The sample comprised blood. Receptor source: a woman older than 75 in good health.

This chain joins TRBV10-3 and TRBJ2-4; no firm D call. The DNA end favors TRBJ2-5, so the J call may be wrong. This CDR3 is 13 amino acids long. CDR1 is ENHRY and CDR2 is SYGVKD in the germline V gene. The CDR3 loop is CAISGGAWETQYF. The CDR3 coding sequence is TGTGCCATCAGTGGTGGAGCTTGGGAGACCCAGTACTTC.

A remark on this clonotype: One base away lies a much larger clone, so this may be a sequencing read error. The chain couples TRBV20-1 to TRBJ2-3; TRBD1 might be the D (6 bases). This CDR3 is 14 amino acids long. Germline CDR1 reads DFQATT; CDR2 reads SNEGSKA (reference sequence). The CDR3 region is CSATKDGQTGTQYF. The CDR3 coding sequence is TGCAGTGCTACAAAGGATGGACAGACAGGTACGCAGTATTTT.

This clonotype was found many times. The CDR3 here is CSANRQGQETQYF. CDR3 coding DNA: TGCAGTGCTAATCGGCAGGGCCAAGAGACCCAGTACTTC. The chain couples TRBV20-1 to TRBJ2-5, with D possibly TRBD1 on 5 matching bases. In germline, CDR1 is DFQATT, CDR2 SNEGSKA (reference sequence). The CDR3 has 13 residues. The V and J ends lost 4 bases and 1 base respectively, with 10 bases between them.

This clonotype has at least ten counts. J is TRBJ1-5 and V is TRBV27; 9 bases fit TRBD1. The CDR3 contains 15 residues. The J segment lost 2 bases and the V segment lost 6 bases, leaving 5 bases of the junction unmatched. Per the germline V gene, CDR1 is MNHEY and CDR2 is SMNVEV (reference sequence). For the CDR3, the DNA is TGTGCCAGCAGCCCGACAGGGGGGCGCAATCAGCCCCAGCATTTT. Amino acid sequence: CASSPTGGRNQPQHF.

CDR3 sequence (DNA): TGTGCCAGCAGCCAAAAACTAGCGGGGGAGGAGGCCAAAAACATTCAGTACTTC. Translating gives CASSQKLAGEEAKNIQYF. The chain couples TRBV3-1 to TRBJ2-4; 11 bases agree with TRBD2. This CDR3 has 18 residues. The V gene end was trimmed by 2 bases and the J gene end by 1 base; junction bases not matched to a gene: 7. Germline loops: CDR1 LGHDT, CDR2 YNNKEL (reference sequence).

The chain employs TRBV5-5 and TRBJ2-7; D not resolved. CDR1 and CDR2 from the germline V gene are SGHKS and YYEKEE (reference sequence). V lost 2 bases, J lost 6 bases, and 12 bases lay in between. This CDR3 region has 13 residues. The CDR3 nucleotides are TGTGCCAGCAGCTTAGATCTAGGCGGCGAGCAGTACTTC. This gives the protein CASSLDLGGEQYF.

The table lists this clonotype with a few counts. The rearrangement joins TRBV12-3 or TRBV12-4 to TRBJ2-6; TRBD1 matches at 11 bases. This CDR3 has 17 amino acids. With 3 bases clipped from V and 3 bases from J, the junction kept 4 bases outside the gene matches. CDR3 loop: CASSFGTGGRGANVLTF. In DNA form, the CDR3 reads TGTGCCAGCAGTTTTGGGACAGGGGGTCGTGGGGCCAACGTCCTGACTTTC.

This clonotype has more than one count but fewer than ten. The chain links TRBV20-1 to TRBJ2-1; 8 bases agree with TRBD2. From germline, CDR1 is DFQATT and CDR2 SNEGSKA (reference sequence). This CDR3 spans 15 amino acids. Trimming removed 0 bases from V and 7 bases from J; junction bases left unmatched: 8. The CDR3 here is CSAREGRGGQNEQFF. In DNA, the CDR3 is TGCAGTGCTAGAGAGGGACGGGGGGGCCAAAATGAGCAGTTCTTC.

This clonotype appeared many times. The rearrangement uses TRBV15 and TRBJ2-5, with 10 bases matching TRBD2. Germline CDR1 is LNHNV and CDR2 is YYDKDF (reference sequence). V trimming: 5 bases; J trimming: 4 bases; junction bases outside the gene matches: 10. There are 16 residues in the CDR3. The CDR3 DNA follows: TGTGCCACCAGCTCACTAGCGGGGAGGGGTCGAGAGACCCAGTACTTC. Its protein is CATSSLAGRGRETQYF. The full variable domain, with the rest looked up from reference TRBV15 and TRBJ2-5, is DAMVIQNPRYQVTQFGKPVTLSCSQTLNHNVMYWYQQKSSQAPKLLFHYYDKDFNNEADTPDNFQSRRPNTSFCFLDIRSPGLGDTAMYLCATSSLAGRGRETQYFGPGTRLLVL.

Only a few counts were recorded for this clonotype. Mismatch with germline at one junction end may stem from a read error. This rearrangement joins TRBV18 to TRBJ2-1; 10 bases are a match to TRBD2. This CDR3 region has 19 residues. Germline-derived CDR1 and CDR2 are KGHSH and LQKENI. Here the CDR3 DNA reads TGTGCCAGCTCACCACTCGGAACTAGCGGGGTTGGCTCCTACAATGAGCGGTTCTTC. Its translation is CASSPLGTSGVGSYNERFF.

This clonotype turned up a few times. The genes are TRBV4-2 and TRBJ1-6; no clear D gene. The CDR3 is 14 amino acids. Trimming shortened V by 4 bases and J by 10 bases, and 14 bases separated the two germline ends. Germline-derived CDR1 and CDR2 are LGHNA and YNFKEQ. CDR3 amino acids: CASSLNGDLSPLHF. In nucleotides, the CDR3 is TGTGCCAGCAGCCTCAACGGGGATCTCTCACCCCTCCACTTT.

V and J are TRBV29-1 and TRBJ1-2; TRBD1 is a possible D gene (5 bases). This CDR3 has 13 residues. CDR1 is SQVTM, CDR2 ANQGSEA, per germline. The V and J ends lost 7 bases and 2 bases respectively, with 14 bases between them. CDR3 sequence reads: CSGEGRENYGYTF. CDR3 DNA: TGCAGCGGGGAGGGCAGGGAGAACTATGGCTACACCTTC.

In this sample, this clonotype turned up many times. The genes are TRBV11-3 and TRBJ2-1; D not resolved. Per the germline V gene, CDR1 is SGHNT and CDR2 is YENEEA. The CDR3 contains 11 residues. Trimming cost V 0 bases and J 9 bases, with 3 bases left between them. Here the CDR3 reads CASSLDVEQFF. In DNA, the CDR3 is TGTGCCAGCAGCTTAGATGTTGAGCAGTTCTTC. Full variable domain (remainder filled in from reference TRBV11-3 and TRBJ2-1): EAGVVQSPRYKIIEKKQPVAFWCNPISGHNTLYWYLQNLGQGPELLIRYENEEAVDDSQLPKDRFSAERLKGVDSTLKIQPAELGDSAVYLCASSLDVEQFFGPGTRLTVL.

This clonotype was recorded at least ten times. The rearrangement joins TRBV15 to TRBJ1-2; tentatively, D is TRBD1 (6 bases). Trimming pared 0 bases from V and 2 bases from J, leaving 10 bases between. The CDR3 length is 15 residues. Germline assignment: CDR1 LNHNV and CDR2 YYDKDF (reference sequence). The CDR3 sequence is CATSRDPGTNYGYTF. As DNA, the CDR3 is TGTGCCACCAGCAGAGATCCCGGGACAAACTATGGCTACACCTTC.

This sequence joins TRBV9 and TRBJ2-4; 9 bases align to TRBD1. The DNA end is a closer match to TRBJ2-7, so the J assignment may be wrong. The CDR3 runs to 15 residues. Germline loops: CDR1 SGDLS, CDR2 YYNGEE. In nucleotides, the CDR3 is TGTGCCAGCAGCGACGGGACAGGGCACAACTACGAGCAGTACTTC. Encoded protein: CASSDGTGHNYEQYF.

This clonotype was found a few times. CDR3 residues: CASSLGPAPPYEQYF. CDR3 DNA sequence: TGTGCCAGCAGCTTGGGACCGGCGCCGCCCTACGAGCAGTACTTC. The chain uses TRBV11-3 and TRBJ2-7, with D perhaps matching TRBD1 or TRBD2 (5 bases each). The CDR3 contains 15 residues. Germline V lookup: CDR1 SGHNT, CDR2 YENEEA. V lost 3 bases and J lost 2, with 14 bases in between.

This rearrangement joins TRBV3-1 to TRBJ1-5; D gene ambiguous. Trimming pared 0 bases from V and 5 bases from J, leaving 14 bases between. Germline V lookup: CDR1 LGHDT, CDR2 YNNKEL (reference sequence). The CDR3 consists of 16 residues. The CDR3 bases are TGTGCCAGCAGCCAAGATCTTGAAGTGCCCCATCAGCCCCAGCATTTT. Translating gives CASSQDLEVPHQPQHF.